This record concerns one T cell receptor (beta chain) sequence. This clonotype was seen repeatedly, ten times or more. Its binding antigen is unknown. There are no base qualities to consult, and no much larger clone falls within one base. Read against the paper, the sample's treatment or condition label means: live attenuated yellow fever vaccine strain. PBMCs were isolated from peripheral blood using a standard Ficoll-Paque protocol. Dynabeads CD4 and CD8 positive selection kits were used to isolate the CD4 and CD8 T-cell fractions. TriZol was used to extract RNA from bulk PBMCs, from CD4 and CD8 fractions, and from dextramer-positive and dextramer-negative fractions. This sample is part of a study of T cells after yellow fever vaccination (dated by TCRdb to the late 2010s). Context from the whole study: The SMART-Seq v4 Ultra Low Input RNA kit was used to prepare libraries from fractions with low cell numbers. To track T-cell clones before and after primary and booster YFV17D yellow fever vaccination, bulk TCR alpha and beta repertoires were sequenced longitudinally. Two healthy male donors made up the cohort, one aged 18 to 30 years and the other aged 30 to 40 years. Blood was drawn at multiple timepoints before and after primary and secondary immunization, with bulk PBMC replicates and cell subsets isolated. Overall study results and their limits: A small fraction of clonotypes showed up in both the CD4 and CD8 compartments, probably as a result of convergent recombination. Most clones expanded after primary vaccination (around 97% of CD4 and about 85% of CD8) were re-detected after the booster, suggesting that broad memory maintenance occurred. Computational filtering was required because FACS-sorted repertoires could contain abundant contaminating clonotypes from the bulk population. Because the study included only two donors, the extent to which the findings can be generalized is limited. Compared with the primary T-cell response, the secondary T-cell response was faster but weaker, reaching its peak on day 5 rather than on day 15.

From the germline V gene, CDR1 is KGHDR and CDR2 is SFDVKD. The germline V and J ends show losses of 4 bases and 9 bases respectively, and no gene match explains 12 bases of the junction. The CDR3 starts with the cysteine, ends with the phenylalanine, and has 16 residues. Here the CDR3 DNA is all that survives: 48 bases in frame from base 1. Synthesis of TCR cDNA relied on 5'RACE template switching, a step that introduced a universal primer site along with unique molecular identifiers. Priming of cDNA synthesis was performed from both the TCR alpha and TCR beta constant segments. Library amplification used two PCR steps, and the second PCR step added sample barcodes and sequencing adapters. Libraries were sequenced on Illumina HiSeq 2500 (2x100 bp) or NovaSeq (2x150 bp). As for the original processing: Reads were demultiplexed and collapsed into UMI consensus sequences with MIGEC, and V(D)J alignment was performed with MiXCR. Vaccine-responding clonotypes were defined with edgeR using replicate PBMC samples, requiring FDR below 0.01 and a log2 fold change above 5 up to day 15. Each bulk clonotype was labeled CD4 or CD8 based on which sequenced repertoire, CD4 or CD8, contained the clonotype at higher abundance. TCRdb reprocessed the public reads (quality trimming at Q25 with fastp, clone calling with MiXCR) and kept in-frame beta chains. Every entry covers one CDR3 protein and lists the most common genes and DNA from its rows. TCRdb's processing, not the authors', yielded these V and J calls. Within this sample are 300,000 or so distinct CDR3 sequences, with approximately 12% of them counted one time only. The top ten constitute 0.45% to 0.65% of the sample.

This sequence originates from a man younger than 40 who received the YFV17D yellow fever vaccine. This sequence uses TRBV24-1 and TRBJ2-1, with 9 bases aligning to TRBD1. The specimen comprised CD4+ T cells sorted from PBMCs, sampled 45 days after the yellow fever booster vaccination. The nucleotides are TGTGCCACCAGTGACTCTAGGACAGGGGCGTCGACTGAGCAGTTCTTC. The resulting protein is CATSDSRTGASTEQFF.